This is a list of T cell receptor beta chains from one sample in a study of post-analysis software for immune sequencing data. TCRdb called the PCR reads again in MiXCR, with one record for every CDR3 protein. The sample records 800,000 to 950,000 distinct CDR3 sequences, 53% being singletons. The sample was blood. These receptors all come from a girl aged 5 to 17 with multiple sclerosis. The CDR3 runs from the conserved cysteine through the conserved F or W. Fields, in order: CDR3 protein, CDR3 DNA, D gene, V gene, J gene, clone size. A D gene is named only where the DNA matches it firmly. Some rows mark clone size as missing; the rest say once, few, many or name a class of expanded clone.

CDR3 protein: CSARRTGPKVNTEAFF
CDR3 DNA: TGCAGTGCTAGGAGAACAGGGCCAAAGGTGAACACTGAAGCTTTCTTT
D gene: NA
V gene: TRBV20-1
J gene: TRBJ1-1
clone size: NA

CDR3 protein: CVSRPTGDYGYTF
CDR3 DNA: TGTGTCAGCAGACCCACAGGGGACTATGGCTACACCTTC
D gene: TRBD1
V gene: TRBV25-1
J gene: TRBJ1-2
clone size: NA

CDR3 protein: CASSQAPGQGRNEQFF
CDR3 DNA: TGTGCCAGCAGCCAAGCACCGGGACAGGGGAGGAATGAGCAGTTCTTC
D gene: TRBD1
V gene: TRBV3-1
J gene: TRBJ2-1
clone size: few

CDR3 protein: CASSLGSGSLETQYF
CDR3 DNA: TGCGCCAGCAGCTTGGGTAGCGGGAGTTTAGAGACCCAGTACTTC
D gene: TRBD2
V gene: TRBV5-1
J gene: TRBJ2-5
clone size: NA

CDR3 protein: CASSQRTGPNTEAFF
CDR3 DNA: TGTGCCAGCAGCCAAAGGACAGGGCCGAACACTGAAGCTTTCTTT
D gene: TRBD1
V gene: TRBV14
J gene: TRBJ1-1
clone size: NA

CDR3 protein: CASSLLPDIYNEQFF
CDR3 DNA: TGCGCCAGCAGCCTCTTGCCGGACATATACAATGAGCAGTTCTTC
D gene: NA
V gene: TRBV4-1
J gene: TRBJ2-1
clone size: NA

CDR3 protein: CASSNRQGVTYNEQFF
CDR3 DNA: TGTGCCAGTAGTAATAGACAGGGGGTTACCTACAATGAGCAGTTCTTC
D gene: TRBD1
V gene: TRBV19
J gene: TRBJ2-1
clone size: NA

CDR3 protein: CASSVQGSYEQYF
CDR3 DNA: TGCGCCAGCAGCGTACAGGGCTCCTACGAGCAGTACTTC
D gene: NA
V gene: TRBV5-1
J gene: TRBJ2-7
clone size: NA

CDR3 protein: CSARGLWGEAVTYNEQFF
CDR3 DNA: TGCAGTGCCCGGGGATTATGGGGGGAGGCTGTCACCTACAATGAGCAGTTCTTC
D gene: NA
V gene: TRBV20-1
J gene: TRBJ2-1
clone size: NA

CDR3 protein: CASTWGGSRPNEQYF
CDR3 DNA: TGTGCCAGCACCTGGGGAGGGTCCCGACCTAACGAGCAGTACTTC
D gene: TRBD2
V gene: TRBV12-3/TRBV12-4
J gene: TRBJ2-7
clone size: NA

CDR3 protein: CSVVEAYEQYF
CDR3 DNA: TGCAGCGTTGTCGAGGCCTACGAGCAGTACTTC
D gene: NA
V gene: TRBV29-1
J gene: TRBJ2-7
clone size: few

CDR3 protein: CASSFNDRGRGPVGEQFF
CDR3 DNA: TGTGCCAGCAGCTTCAACGACAGGGGGCGGGGGCCGGTTGGCGAGCAGTTCTTC
D gene: TRBD1
V gene: TRBV5-6
J gene: TRBJ2-1
clone size: NA

CDR3 protein: CATSRKSGTSISDTQYF
CDR3 DNA: TGTGCCACCAGCAGAAAATCCGGGACTAGCATATCAGATACGCAGTATTTT
D gene: TRBD2
V gene: TRBV15
J gene: TRBJ2-3
clone size: NA

CDR3 protein: CSAIFPPRAVGLFVDEQYF
CDR3 DNA: TGCAGTGCTATTTTCCCGCCCAGGGCGGTTGGGTTATTCGTCGACGAGCAGTACTTC
D gene: NA
V gene: TRBV20-1
J gene: TRBJ2-7
clone size: NA

CDR3 protein: CASSEDRGAAFF
CDR3 DNA: TGTGCCAGCAGTGAGGACAGGGGAGCCGCTTTCTTT
D gene: TRBD1
V gene: TRBV25-1
J gene: TRBJ1-1
clone size: NA

CDR3 protein: CASSLISGESPLRF
CDR3 DNA: TGCGCCAGCAGCTTAATAAGTGGGGAATCACCCCTCCGCTTT
D gene: NA
V gene: TRBV5-1
J gene: TRBJ1-6
clone size: NA

CDR3 protein: CASSLVLGTEAFF
CDR3 DNA: TGTGCCAGCAGCTTAGTCTTGGGCACTGAAGCTTTCTTT
D gene: NA
V gene: TRBV7-3
J gene: TRBJ1-1
clone size: NA

CDR3 protein: CASSVEGSVNNEQFF
CDR3 DNA: TGTGCCAGCAGCGTAGAGGGTAGCGTTAACAATGAGCAGTTCTTC
D gene: NA
V gene: TRBV9
J gene: TRBJ2-1
clone size: NA

CDR3 protein: CASSQDGGARETQYF
CDR3 DNA: TGTGCCAGCAGCCAGGACGGGGGGGCCCGAGAGACCCAGTACTTC
D gene: TRBD2
V gene: TRBV4-2
J gene: TRBJ2-5
clone size: few

CDR3 protein: CASSARLGISYNEQFF
CDR3 DNA: TGTGCCAGCAGCGCCAGACTAGGTATTTCATACAATGAGCAGTTCTTC
D gene: NA
V gene: TRBV7-8
J gene: TRBJ2-1
clone size: few

CDR3 protein: CASSLNEQFF
CDR3 DNA: TGTGCCAGCAGCTTGAATGAGCAGTTCTTC
D gene: NA
V gene: TRBV12-3/TRBV12-4
J gene: TRBJ2-1
clone size: many

CDR3 protein: CSALRVFVAPYEQYF
CDR3 DNA: TGCAGTGCCCTCCGGGTGTTTGTGGCTCCCTACGAGCAGTACTTC
D gene: NA
V gene: TRBV20-1
J gene: TRBJ2-7
clone size: NA

CDR3 protein: CASSLGAGAHEQYF
CDR3 DNA: TGTGCCAGCAGCTTAGGAGCGGGAGCGCACGAGCAGTACTTC
D gene: TRBD2
V gene: TRBV7-9
J gene: TRBJ2-7
clone size: NA

CDR3 protein: CASSLSGLASYEQYF
CDR3 DNA: TGTGCCAGCAGCTTGTCTGGACTAGCCTCCTACGAGCAGTACTTC
D gene: TRBD2
V gene: TRBV5-6
J gene: TRBJ2-7
clone size: many